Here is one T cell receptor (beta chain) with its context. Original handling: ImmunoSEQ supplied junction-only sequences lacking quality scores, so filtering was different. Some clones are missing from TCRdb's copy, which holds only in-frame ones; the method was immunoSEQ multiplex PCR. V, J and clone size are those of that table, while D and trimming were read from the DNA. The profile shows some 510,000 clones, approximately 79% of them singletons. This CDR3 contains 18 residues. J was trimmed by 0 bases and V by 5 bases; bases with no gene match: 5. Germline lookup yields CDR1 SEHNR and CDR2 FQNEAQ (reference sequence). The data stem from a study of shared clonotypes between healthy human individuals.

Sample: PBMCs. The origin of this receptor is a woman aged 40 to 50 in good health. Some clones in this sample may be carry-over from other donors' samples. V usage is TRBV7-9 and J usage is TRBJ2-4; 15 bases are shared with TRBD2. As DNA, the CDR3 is TGTGCCAGCAGCCTTGGACTAGCGGGAGGGGGAGCCAAAAACATTCAGTACTTC. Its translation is CASSLGLAGGGAKNIQYF.